This T cell receptor beta chain emerged from a study of blood T cell repertoires in COVID-19. Overall study context: From the United States, Italy and Spain came samples of acute and convalescent COVID-19. Sources were T cells, B-cell-depleted T cells, or PBMCs; the material itself was cDNA or gDNA.

Methods used by the authors: Nucleated cell number was recorded as an estimate derived from reference gene primer amplification. Sequenced by immunoSEQ multiplex PCR; TCRdb stores in-frame clones only, minus some. The DNA was the basis for D and trimming; V, J and clone size are from that table. The sample lists about 140,000 clones, around 80% occurring once. Germline trimming cut 4 bases from V and 1 base from J; bases unmatched to any gene: 11. There are 17 residues in the CDR3. The germline gives CDR1 KGHSH, CDR2 LQKENI. Sequencing input: peripheral blood. This TCR was sampled from an elderly woman in a cohort sampled during active or convalescent COVID-19. This rearrangement joins TRBV18 to TRBJ1-1; 8 nucleotides agree with TRBD1. This CDR3 reads CASSQSQGALGNTEAFF. The CDR3 coding sequence is TGTGCCAGCTCACAATCCCAGGGGGCCTTGGGGAACACTGAAGCTTTCTTT.